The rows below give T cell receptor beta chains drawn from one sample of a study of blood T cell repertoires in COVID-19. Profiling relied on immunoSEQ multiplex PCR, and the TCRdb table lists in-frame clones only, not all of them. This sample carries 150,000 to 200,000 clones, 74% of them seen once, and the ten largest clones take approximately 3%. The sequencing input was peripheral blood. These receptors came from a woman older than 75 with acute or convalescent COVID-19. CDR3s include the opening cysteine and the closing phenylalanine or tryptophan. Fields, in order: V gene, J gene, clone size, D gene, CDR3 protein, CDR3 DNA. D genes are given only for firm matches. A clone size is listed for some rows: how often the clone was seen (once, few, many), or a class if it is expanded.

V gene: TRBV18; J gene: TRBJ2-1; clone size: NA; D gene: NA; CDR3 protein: CASLSGEGNEQFF; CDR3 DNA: TGTGCCAGCTTGAGCGGTGAGGGTAATGAGCAGTTCTTC
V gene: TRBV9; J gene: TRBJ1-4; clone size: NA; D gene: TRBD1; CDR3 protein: CASSSGTGDNEKLFF; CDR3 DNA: TGTGCCAGCAGCAGCGGGACAGGGGATAATGAAAAACTGTTTTTT
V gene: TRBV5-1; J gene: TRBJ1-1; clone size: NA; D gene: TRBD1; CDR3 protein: CASSPTDRVGTEAFF; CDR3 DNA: TGCGCCAGCAGCCCAACCGACAGGGTCGGCACTGAAGCTTTCTTT
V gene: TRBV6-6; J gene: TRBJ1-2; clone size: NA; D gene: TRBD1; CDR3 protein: CASSSQGAHGYTF; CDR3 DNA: TGTGCCAGCAGTTCTCAGGGGGCGCACGGCTACACCTTC
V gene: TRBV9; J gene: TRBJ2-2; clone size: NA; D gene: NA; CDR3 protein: CASSPSGQYTGELFF; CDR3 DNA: TGTGCCAGCAGCCCAAGCGGACAGTACACCGGGGAGCTGTTTTTT
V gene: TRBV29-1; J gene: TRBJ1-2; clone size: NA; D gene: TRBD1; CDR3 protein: CSVGRGRDYGYTF; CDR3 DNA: TGCAGCGTTGGCAGGGGGCGCGACTATGGCTACACCTTC
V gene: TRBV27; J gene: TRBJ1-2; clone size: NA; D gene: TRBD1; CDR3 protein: CASSLTIQGVYGYTF; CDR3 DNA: TGTGCCAGCAGCCTCACGATTCAGGGGGTCTATGGCTACACCTTC
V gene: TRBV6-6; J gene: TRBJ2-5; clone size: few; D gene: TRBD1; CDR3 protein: CASGGQGVSQETQYF; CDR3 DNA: TGTGCCAGCGGAGGACAGGGGGTTTCCCAAGAGACCCAGTACTTC
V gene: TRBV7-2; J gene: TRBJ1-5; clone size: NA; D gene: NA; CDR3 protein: CASSSTSSPQHF; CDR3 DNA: TGTGCCAGCAGCTCCACAAGTTCGCCCCAGCATTTT
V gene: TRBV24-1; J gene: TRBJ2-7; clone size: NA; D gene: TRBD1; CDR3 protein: CAAGTGSYEQYF; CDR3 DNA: TGTGCCGCCGGGACAGGGAGCTACGAGCAGTACTTC
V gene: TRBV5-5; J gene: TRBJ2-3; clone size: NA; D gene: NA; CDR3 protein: CASSPDGLGTDTQYF; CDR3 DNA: TGTGCCAGCAGCCCTGACGGCCTCGGGACAGATACGCAGTATTTT
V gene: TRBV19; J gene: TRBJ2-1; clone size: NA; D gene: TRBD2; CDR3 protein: CASSNAVEREPEQFF; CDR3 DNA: TGTGCCAGTAGTAATGCGGTCGAGCGGGAGCCTGAGCAGTTCTTC
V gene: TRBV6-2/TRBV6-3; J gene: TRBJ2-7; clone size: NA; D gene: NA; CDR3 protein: CASSGIWTGTYEQYF; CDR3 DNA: TGTGCCAGCAGTGGAATTTGGACGGGAACCTACGAGCAGTACTTC
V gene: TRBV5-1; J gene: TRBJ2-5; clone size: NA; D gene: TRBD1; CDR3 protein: CASRQGDQETQYF; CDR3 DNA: TGCGCCAGCAGACAGGGGGACCAAGAGACCCAGTACTTC
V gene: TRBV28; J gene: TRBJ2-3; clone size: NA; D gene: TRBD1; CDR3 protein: CASSLTGGASVLTDTQYF; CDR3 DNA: TGTGCCAGCAGTTTAACAGGGGGCGCTTCTGTGCTCACAGATACGCAGTATTTT
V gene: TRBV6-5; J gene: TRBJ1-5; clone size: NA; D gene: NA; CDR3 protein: CASSYSAGRDQPQHF; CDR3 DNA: TGTGCCAGCAGTTACTCTGCAGGGAGGGACCAGCCCCAGCATTTT
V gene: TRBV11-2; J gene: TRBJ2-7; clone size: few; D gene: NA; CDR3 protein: CASSYSQGSPYEQYF; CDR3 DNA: TGTGCCAGCAGCTATTCCCAGGGTTCGCCCTACGAGCAGTACTTC
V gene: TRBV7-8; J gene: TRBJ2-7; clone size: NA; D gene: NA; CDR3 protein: CASSLQSLGTEQYF; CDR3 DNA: TGTGCCAGCAGCTTACAAAGTCTCGGGACAGAGCAGTACTTC
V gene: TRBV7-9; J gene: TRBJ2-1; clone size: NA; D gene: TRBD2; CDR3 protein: CASSVPGLAGGEQFF; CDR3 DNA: TGTGCCAGCAGCGTACCGGGACTAGCGGGTGGGGAGCAGTTCTTC
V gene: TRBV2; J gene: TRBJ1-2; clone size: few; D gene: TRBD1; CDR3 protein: CASSEQGDGYTF; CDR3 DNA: TGTGCCAGCAGTGAACAGGGGGATGGCTACACCTTC
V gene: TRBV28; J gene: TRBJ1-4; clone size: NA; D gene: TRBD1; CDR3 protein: CASSPGTGAGEKLFF; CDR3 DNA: TGTGCCAGCAGCCCCGGGACAGGGGCAGGAGAAAAACTGTTTTTT
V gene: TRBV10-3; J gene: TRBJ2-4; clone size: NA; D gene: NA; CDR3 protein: CAISESTVRGNIQYF; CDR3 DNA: TGTGCCATCAGTGAGTCGACTGTCCGAGGGAACATTCAGTACTTC
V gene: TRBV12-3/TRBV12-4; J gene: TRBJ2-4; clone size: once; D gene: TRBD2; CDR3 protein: CASSSGGDIQYF; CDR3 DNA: TGTGCCAGCAGTTCGGGAGGGGACATTCAGTACTTC
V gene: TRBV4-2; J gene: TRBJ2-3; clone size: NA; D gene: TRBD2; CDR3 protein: CASSQQTSVADTQYF; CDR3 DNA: TGTGCCAGCAGCCAACAGACTAGCGTCGCAGATACGCAGTATTTT
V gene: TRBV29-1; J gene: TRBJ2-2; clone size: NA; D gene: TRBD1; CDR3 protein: CSARQGGGGELFF; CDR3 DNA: TGCAGCGCCAGACAGGGTGGAGGCGGGGAGCTGTTTTTT